This is a list of T cell receptor beta chains from one sample in a study of graft-versus-host responses after intestinal transplantation. The method was immunoSEQ multiplex PCR; TCRdb's version includes in-frame clones alone and lacks a portion of them. The top ten clones hold under 14% of a sample with around 30,000 clones, about 85% of them seen once. This sample comprised PBMCs, obtained about 450 days after intestinal transplantation. The receptor set was obtained from a human patient who received an intestinal transplant, so some T cells may come from the graft donor. CDR3s include the opening cysteine and the closing phenylalanine or tryptophan. The order of the fields is clone size, J gene, D gene, V gene, CDR3 protein, CDR3 DNA. D genes are given only for firm matches. Clone size is not always given. Where it is, it says once, few, many or a class for expanded clones.

size: NA; J: TRBJ2-3; D: TRBD2; V: TRBV5-1; CDR3: CASSFGTSGPGTQYF; DNA: TGCGCCAGCAGCTTCGGGACTAGCGGCCCTGGTACGCAGTATTTT
size: NA; J: TRBJ2-7; D: NA; V: TRBV6-1; CDR3: CASGNDALYYEQYF; DNA: TGTGCCAGTGGGAATGACGCTCTATACTACGAGCAGTACTTC
size: NA; J: TRBJ2-4; D: TRBD1; V: TRBV5-1; CDR3: CASSLLGQGSKNIQYF; DNA: TGCGCCAGCAGCTTGCTGGGACAGGGGTCCAAAAACATTCAGTACTTC
size: once; J: TRBJ2-3; D: NA; V: TRBV6-5; CDR3: CASSYLNPGYSDTQYF; DNA: TGTGCCAGCAGTTACCTGAACCCAGGGTATTCAGATACGCAGTATTTT
size: NA; J: TRBJ2-5; D: NA; V: TRBV7-9; CDR3: CASSLLAPSSKETQYF; DNA: TGTGCCAGCAGCTTACTAGCGCCTTCCTCCAAGGAGACCCAGTACTTC
size: NA; J: TRBJ1-3; D: NA; V: TRBV4-1; CDR3: CASSQDSGRGNTIYF; DNA: TGCGCCAGCAGCCAAGACTCAGGGAGGGGAAACACCATATATTTT
size: NA; J: TRBJ2-3; D: NA; V: TRBV7-9; CDR3: CASSFVSISTDTQYF; DNA: TGCGCCAGCAGCTTTGTTAGCATAAGCACAGATACGCAGTATTTT
size: NA; J: TRBJ1-5; D: NA; V: TRBV7-3; CDR3: CASSVGAHSNQPQHF; DNA: TGTGCCAGCAGCGTCGGGGCGCATAGCAATCAGCCCCAGCATTTT
size: NA; J: TRBJ2-3; D: NA; V: TRBV6-1; CDR3: CASSEAPASSDTQYF; DNA: TGTGCCAGCAGTGAAGCCCCGGCTAGTTCAGATACGCAGTATTTT
size: NA; J: TRBJ1-6; D: NA; V: TRBV6-1; CDR3: CASSDGTAYNSPLHF; DNA: TGTGCCAGCAGTGACGGAACAGCCTATAATTCACCCCTCCACTTT
size: NA; J: TRBJ2-7; D: TRBD1; V: TRBV6-5; CDR3: CASSSAGTGRYEQYF; DNA: TGTGCCAGCAGTTCCGCCGGGACAGGGCGCTACGAGCAGTACTTC
size: NA; J: TRBJ2-5; D: NA; V: TRBV6-5; CDR3: CASSYPDGPQETQYF; DNA: TGTGCCAGCAGTTACCCGGATGGACCTCAAGAGACCCAGTACTTC
size: NA; J: TRBJ1-1; D: NA; V: TRBV4-2; CDR3: CASSQDFKGPGEAFF; DNA: TGTGCCAGCAGCCAAGATTTTAAGGGCCCGGGTGAAGCTTTCTTT
size: NA; J: TRBJ2-1; D: TRBD2; V: TRBV5-1; CDR3: CASRWGEASGKTEYNEQFF; DNA: TGCGCCAGCAGGTGGGGGGAAGCTAGCGGGAAAACGGAGTACAATGAGCAGTTCTTC
size: NA; J: TRBJ2-2; D: NA; V: TRBV7-9; CDR3: CASSLVVSGELFF; DNA: TGTGCCAGCAGCTTAGTTGTGTCCGGGGAGCTGTTTTTT
size: NA; J: TRBJ1-1; D: TRBD1; V: TRBV9; CDR3: CASSPRTGDDLEAFF; DNA: TGTGCCAGCAGCCCCAGGACAGGTGACGACCTTGAAGCTTTCTTT
size: NA; J: TRBJ2-7; D: NA; V: TRBV5-6; CDR3: CASSSQGRSSYEQYF; DNA: TGTGCCAGCAGCTCTCAGGGTAGGAGCTCCTACGAGCAGTACTTC
size: once; J: TRBJ1-2; D: TRBD1; V: TRBV6-5; CDR3: CASSYLGQGHGYTF; DNA: TGTGCCAGCAGTTACCTTGGACAGGGTCATGGCTACACCTTC
size: NA; J: TRBJ1-5; D: NA; V: TRBV15; CDR3: CATSRAGNSNQPQHF; DNA: TGTGCCACCAGCAGAGCGGGTAATAGCAATCAGCCCCAGCATTTT
size: NA; J: TRBJ2-4; D: TRBD1; V: TRBV2; CDR3: CASSERGQGNIQYF; DNA: TGTGCCAGCAGTGAAAGGGGACAGGGAAACATTCAGTACTTC
size: NA; J: TRBJ2-2; D: NA; V: TRBV27; CDR3: CASSSVLSGELFF; DNA: TGTGCCAGCAGTTCAGTTTTAAGCGGGGAGCTGTTTTTT
size: NA; J: TRBJ2-4; D: NA; V: TRBV6-6; CDR3: CASSHGGHKNIQYF; DNA: TGTGCCAGCAGCCACGGGGGGCACAAAAACATTCAGTACTTC
size: NA; J: TRBJ1-5; D: TRBD1; V: TRBV19; CDR3: CASSSLGTGGFYSNQPQHF; DNA: TGTGCCAGTAGTAGTTTGGGGACAGGGGGCTTCTATAGCAATCAGCCCCAGCATTTT
size: NA; J: TRBJ2-1; D: NA; V: TRBV11-2; CDR3: CASSSMSLAVLSYNEQFF; DNA: TGTGCCAGCAGTTCCATGTCTTTAGCGGTCTTATCCTACAATGAGCAGTTCTTC
size: NA; J: TRBJ2-6; D: NA; V: TRBV4-1; CDR3: CASSQDRLSPISGANVLTF; DNA: TGCGCCAGCAGCCAAGACCGGCTTAGCCCCATCTCTGGGGCCAACGTCCTGACTTTC
size: NA; J: TRBJ1-6; D: NA; V: TRBV4-3; CDR3: CASSQDRNSPLHF; DNA: TGCGCCAGCAGCCAAGATAGGAATTCACCCCTCCACTTT
size: NA; J: TRBJ2-2; D: NA; V: TRBV7-2; CDR3: CASSLYRNTGELFF; DNA: TGTGCCAGCAGCTTGTACAGGAACACCGGGGAGCTGTTTTTT
size: few; J: TRBJ2-3; D: NA; V: TRBV11-2; CDR3: CASSFDSGGSTDTQYF; DNA: TGTGCCAGCAGCTTTGATAGCGGCGGAAGCACAGATACGCAGTATTTT
size: NA; J: TRBJ2-7; D: TRBD1; V: TRBV19; CDR3: CASSQGGTGINEQYF; DNA: TGTGCCAGTAGTCAGGGCGGGACAGGGATAAACGAGCAGTACTTC
size: NA; J: TRBJ1-1; D: NA; V: TRBV27; CDR3: CASKPRSEGAEAFF; DNA: TGTGCCAGCAAACCCCGATCAGAAGGCGCTGAAGCTTTCTTT
size: NA; J: TRBJ2-2; D: NA; V: TRBV7-9; CDR3: CASSLVLGGGELFF; DNA: TGTGCCAGCAGCTTAGTCCTAGGTGGCGGGGAGCTGTTTTTT
size: NA; J: TRBJ2-1; D: TRBD2; V: TRBV7-7; CDR3: CASSFASGGAQFF; DNA: TGTGCCAGCAGCTTCGCTAGCGGGGGGGCCCAGTTCTTC
size: NA; J: TRBJ2-7; D: NA; V: TRBV9; CDR3: CASSVGDTDYEQYF; DNA: TGTGCCAGCAGCGTCGGGGACACTGACTACGAGCAGTACTTC
size: NA; J: TRBJ2-5; D: TRBD2; V: TRBV28; CDR3: CASSPQPLGLAGGPGQYF; DNA: TGTGCCAGCAGTCCCCAGCCCCTGGGACTAGCGGGAGGGCCGGGCCAGTACTTC
size: NA; J: TRBJ1-2; D: TRBD1; V: TRBV6-1; CDR3: CASRVTGGYGYTF; DNA: TGTGCCAGCAGAGTGACAGGGGGCTATGGCTACACCTTC
size: NA; J: TRBJ1-2; D: NA; V: TRBV30; CDR3: CAWRHIQGIDNYGYTF; DNA: TGTGCCTGGAGACATATCCAGGGGATAGATAACTATGGCTACACCTTC
size: NA; J: TRBJ2-2; D: NA; V: TRBV11-3; CDR3: CASSPERRDTGELFF; DNA: TGTGCCAGCAGCCCCGAGCGGCGGGACACCGGGGAGCTGTTTTTT
size: NA; J: TRBJ1-1; D: NA; V: TRBV29-1; CDR3: CSVVQGLETEAFF; DNA: TGCAGCGTTGTTCAGGGATTAGAGACTGAAGCTTTCTTT
size: NA; J: TRBJ2-2; D: TRBD1; V: TRBV13; CDR3: CASSLRDRSIVTGELFF; DNA: TGTGCCAGCAGCTTAAGGGACAGATCTATTGTCACCGGGGAGCTGTTTTTT
size: NA; J: TRBJ2-3; D: TRBD2; V: TRBV4-1; CDR3: CASSQDLGGVLQRLTDTQYF; DNA: TGCGCCAGCAGCCAAGATCTCGGGGGGGTCCTACAAAGACTCACAGATACGCAGTATTTT
size: once; J: TRBJ2-2; D: NA; V: TRBV7-6; CDR3: CASSPKTGELFF; DNA: TGTGCCAGCAGCCCAAAAACCGGGGAGCTGTTTTTT
size: NA; J: TRBJ1-6; D: NA; V: TRBV5-5; CDR3: CASSLIPGNSPLHF; DNA: TGTGCCAGCAGCTTGATCCCGGGTAATTCACCCCTCCACTTT
size: NA; J: TRBJ2-2; D: NA; V: TRBV30; CDR3: CAWSTRGWDLAGATGELFF; DNA: TGTGCCTGGAGTACCCGGGGCTGGGACCTGGCCGGAGCCACCGGGGAGCTGTTTTTT
size: NA; J: TRBJ2-7; D: NA; V: TRBV6-1; CDR3: CASSVLRDGSYEQYF; DNA: TGTGCCAGCAGTGTCCTCCGGGACGGCTCCTACGAGCAGTACTTC
size: NA; J: TRBJ2-7; D: TRBD1; V: TRBV4-3; CDR3: CASSLSRQGTYEQYF; DNA: TGCGCCAGCAGCCTTTCCCGACAGGGAACCTACGAGCAGTACTTC